These T cell receptor beta chains were read from a single sample in a study of human T cells and chemical hapten exposure. TCRdb re-analysed the RACE reads in MiXCR, keeping a single row per CDR3 protein. Here the sample spans roughly 97,000 distinct CDR3 sequences, around a quarter being singletons. The input for sequencing was whole blood, taken in connection with sensitization to the hapten diphenylcyclopropenone (DPC). Source of these receptors: a man aged 35-49 years with alopecia areata. Some clones in this sample may be carry-over from other donors' samples. Each CDR3 is given with its conserved first and last residue. D genes are given only for firm matches. Where a row states a size, it is once, few, many or the class of an expanded clone; other rows omit it.

D gene: TRBD1; V gene: TRBV20-1; clone size: -; J gene: TRBJ1-5; CDR3 DNA: TGCAGTGCCGCGCGGGACAGTGATCAGCCCCAGCATTTT; CDR3 protein: CSAARDSDQPQHF
D gene: -; V gene: TRBV12-3/TRBV12-4; clone size: few; J gene: TRBJ2-3; CDR3 DNA: TGTGCCAGCAACCCCAGGAGTGCAGATACGCAGTATTTT; CDR3 protein: CASNPRSADTQYF
D gene: -; V gene: TRBV12-3/TRBV12-4; clone size: many; J gene: TRBJ2-1; CDR3 DNA: TGTGCCAGCAGTCTAACAGGGTTCGAGCAGTTCTTC; CDR3 protein: CASSLTGFEQFF
D gene: TRBD2; V gene: TRBV6-5; clone size: few; J gene: TRBJ2-5; CDR3 DNA: TGTGCCAGCAGTTACGTGGCGGGAGCCCTAGAGACCCAGTACTTC; CDR3 protein: CASSYVAGALETQYF
D gene: -; V gene: TRBV3-1; clone size: -; J gene: TRBJ1-2; CDR3 DNA: TGTGCCAGCAGCCAAGCTCTCTCACGAGTGAACTATGGCTACACCTTC; CDR3 protein: CASSQALSRVNYGYTF
D gene: TRBD1; V gene: TRBV5-6; clone size: few; J gene: TRBJ1-5; CDR3 DNA: TGTGCCAGCAGCTCCCGGGACAGGGGAGATCAGCCCCAGCATTTT; CDR3 protein: CASSSRDRGDQPQHF
D gene: -; V gene: TRBV12-3/TRBV12-4; clone size: few; J gene: TRBJ1-5; CDR3 DNA: TGTGCCAGCAGTTTCGGATCGGGGAGCGAGCCCCAGCATTTT; CDR3 protein: CASSFGSGSEPQHF
D gene: -; V gene: TRBV6-6; clone size: once; J gene: TRBJ2-1; CDR3 DNA: TGTGCCAGCGGAAAGGAGGATGAGCAGTTCTTC; CDR3 protein: CASGKEDEQFF
D gene: TRBD2; V gene: TRBV6-5; clone size: few; J gene: TRBJ2-7; CDR3 DNA: TGTGCCAGCAGTTACTCTTTACTGGCGGGAGTCGAGCAGTACTTC; CDR3 protein: CASSYSLLAGVEQYF
D gene: -; V gene: TRBV12-3/TRBV12-4; clone size: -; J gene: TRBJ1-6; CDR3 DNA: TGTGCCAGCAGACCAGCTCGGGTCTTCATTTCACCCCTCCACTTT; CDR3 protein: CASRPARVFISPLHF
D gene: -; V gene: TRBV15; clone size: -; J gene: TRBJ2-3; CDR3 DNA: TGTGCCACCAGCAGGACTACTACTACAGATACGCAGTATTTT; CDR3 protein: CATSRTTTTDTQYF
D gene: -; V gene: TRBV16; clone size: -; J gene: TRBJ1-1; CDR3 DNA: TGTGCCAGCAGCCCTTCCGTTGGGGGGACGACTGAAGCTTTCTTT; CDR3 protein: CASSPSVGGTTEAFF
D gene: -; V gene: TRBV6-4; clone size: few; J gene: TRBJ2-3; CDR3 DNA: TGTGCCAGCAGTGACCGTACAGATACGCAGTATTTT; CDR3 protein: CASSDRTDTQYF
D gene: TRBD1; V gene: TRBV9; clone size: -; J gene: TRBJ1-1; CDR3 DNA: TGTGCCAGCAGCGTAGCGGGGACAGGGACTTCTGAAGCTTTCTTT; CDR3 protein: CASSVAGTGTSEAFF
D gene: -; V gene: TRBV10-1; clone size: -; J gene: TRBJ1-1; CDR3 DNA: TGCGCCAGCAGTGAGTCGTTGAACGGTGAAGCTTTCTTT; CDR3 protein: CASSESLNGEAFF
D gene: -; V gene: TRBV7-9; clone size: -; J gene: TRBJ2-3; CDR3 DNA: TGTGCCAGCAGTACTAGACAACCAAGGGGGGGCGAGGACAACACAGATACGCAGTATTTT; CDR3 protein: CASSTRQPRGGEDNTDTQYF
D gene: -; V gene: TRBV3-1; clone size: -; J gene: TRBJ1-1; CDR3 DNA: TGTGCCAGCAGCCCCGGCTCCCCGGGGAGAGCTTTCTTT; CDR3 protein: CASSPGSPGRAFF
D gene: -; V gene: TRBV7-6; clone size: -; J gene: TRBJ2-1; CDR3 DNA: TGTGCCAGCAGCTGTAATGAGAAGCAGTTCTTC; CDR3 protein: CASSCNEKQFF
D gene: -; V gene: TRBV20-1; clone size: few; J gene: TRBJ1-1; CDR3 DNA: TGCAGTGCTAGATCGTGGACAGTGAACACTGAAGCTTTCTTT; CDR3 protein: CSARSWTVNTEAFF
D gene: -; V gene: TRBV14; clone size: few; J gene: TRBJ1-4; CDR3 DNA: TGTGCCAGCAGCCAAGTTGGGCAGGGAGGGGAAAAACTGTTTTTT; CDR3 protein: CASSQVGQGGEKLFF
D gene: -; V gene: TRBV20-1; clone size: few; J gene: TRBJ2-1; CDR3 DNA: TGCAGTGCTAGAGACGACAGGTTCTCCTACAATGAGCAGTTCTTC; CDR3 protein: CSARDDRFSYNEQFF
D gene: TRBD2; V gene: TRBV3-1; clone size: few; J gene: TRBJ2-5; CDR3 DNA: TGTGCCAGCAGCCAAGGTGCGGGACTAAAAGAGACCCAGTACTTC; CDR3 protein: CASSQGAGLKETQYF
D gene: -; V gene: TRBV20-1; clone size: -; J gene: TRBJ2-1; CDR3 DNA: TGCAGTGCTAGATATTCGGGGAGAGAGCAGTTCTTC; CDR3 protein: CSARYSGREQFF
D gene: -; V gene: TRBV24-1; clone size: -; J gene: TRBJ2-1; CDR3 DNA: TGTGCCACCAGCCTCCATGGAGGGCCTAGGGGGAATGAGCAGTTCTTC; CDR3 protein: CATSLHGGPRGNEQFF
D gene: TRBD2; V gene: TRBV28; clone size: few; J gene: TRBJ2-3; CDR3 DNA: TGTGCCAGCAGTCCACACCCGACTAGCGGGGTCCGCACAGATACGCAGTATTTT; CDR3 protein: CASSPHPTSGVRTDTQYF
D gene: -; V gene: TRBV28; clone size: -; J gene: TRBJ2-7; CDR3 DNA: TGTGCCAGCAGTTTTTTGCTGGGGGCTGGGGAGCAGTACTTC; CDR3 protein: CASSFLLGAGEQYF
D gene: TRBD1; V gene: TRBV10-3; clone size: few; J gene: TRBJ1-4; CDR3 DNA: TGTGCCATCAGTTCAGGACAGGGTCGAGAAAAACTGTTTTTT; CDR3 protein: CAISSGQGREKLFF
D gene: TRBD1; V gene: TRBV7-9; clone size: few; J gene: TRBJ2-1; CDR3 DNA: TGTGCCAGCAGCTTAGCCCCAGCCGGGACAGGAGTAAATGAGCAGTTCTTC; CDR3 protein: CASSLAPAGTGVNEQFF
D gene: -; V gene: TRBV20-1; clone size: -; J gene: TRBJ2-7; CDR3 DNA: TGCAGTGCCATGGACAGCCCACGTTCCAACTACGAGCAGTACTTC; CDR3 protein: CSAMDSPRSNYEQYF
D gene: TRBD2; V gene: TRBV20-1; clone size: few; J gene: TRBJ2-2; CDR3 DNA: TGCAGTGCTACCGGGGGACTAGCGGGGGAGAACACCGGGGAGCTGTTTTTT; CDR3 protein: CSATGGLAGENTGELFF
D gene: -; V gene: TRBV20-1; clone size: few; J gene: TRBJ2-3; CDR3 DNA: TGCAGTGCTAGAGGGTACAACAGGGTCTCCGGAGATACGCAGTATTTT; CDR3 protein: CSARGYNRVSGDTQYF
D gene: TRBD1; V gene: TRBV12-3/TRBV12-4; clone size: few; J gene: TRBJ2-6; CDR3 DNA: TGTGCCAGCAGTTTACGACAGGGGGTTAGCTCTGGGGCCAACGTCCTGACTTTC; CDR3 protein: CASSLRQGVSSGANVLTF
D gene: TRBD1; V gene: TRBV10-3; clone size: few; J gene: TRBJ2-2; CDR3 DNA: TGTGCCATCCGACCGGGACAGTACGCCGGGGAGCTGTTTTTT; CDR3 protein: CAIRPGQYAGELFF
D gene: TRBD2; V gene: TRBV18; clone size: -; J gene: TRBJ2-7; CDR3 DNA: TGTGCCAGCTCATCCAGCCTGGCGGGAGGGCCCCACGAGCAGTACTTC; CDR3 protein: CASSSSLAGGPHEQYF
D gene: TRBD1; V gene: TRBV20-1; clone size: few; J gene: TRBJ1-5; CDR3 DNA: TGCAGTGCTAGGGGATCGACAGGGATTAGCAATCAGCCCCAGCATTTT; CDR3 protein: CSARGSTGISNQPQHF
D gene: TRBD2; V gene: TRBV3-1; clone size: -; J gene: TRBJ2-7; CDR3 DNA: TGTGCCAGCAGCCCCGGGACTAGCGGGAGAGCTCGTTCCTACGAGCAGTACTTC; CDR3 protein: CASSPGTSGRARSYEQYF
D gene: TRBD1; V gene: TRBV11-2; clone size: -; J gene: TRBJ2-7; CDR3 DNA: TGTGCCAGCAGTACCCGGGCCCCGGGACAGGGGTCCTACGAGCAGTACTTC; CDR3 protein: CASSTRAPGQGSYEQYF
D gene: -; V gene: TRBV4-1; clone size: -; J gene: TRBJ2-7; CDR3 DNA: TGCGCCAGCAGCCAAGGGTTTGCGGGTTTCGACGAGCAGTACTTC; CDR3 protein: CASSQGFAGFDEQYF
D gene: -; V gene: TRBV27; clone size: -; J gene: TRBJ2-3; CDR3 DNA: TGTGCCAGCAGTTTTGGTTGGGATTTCACAGATACGCAGTATTTT; CDR3 protein: CASSFGWDFTDTQYF
D gene: -; V gene: TRBV2; clone size: many; J gene: TRBJ1-1; CDR3 DNA: TGTGCCAGCAGTGAATGGGGCCAGCTGAACACTGAAGCTTTCTTT; CDR3 protein: CASSEWGQLNTEAFF
D gene: TRBD2; V gene: TRBV5-1; clone size: -; J gene: TRBJ2-5; CDR3 DNA: TGCGCCAGCAGCTTGGGCGGGAGGGTGGAGACCCAGTACTTC; CDR3 protein: CASSLGGRVETQYF